The rows below give T cell receptor beta chains drawn from one sample of a study of blood T cell repertoires in COVID-19. Assay used: immunoSEQ multiplex PCR; TCRdb lists only in-frame clones, some missing. This sample has hundreds of thousands of clones, with approximately 86% found just once. Sample: peripheral blood. The receptors come from a woman aged 80 or over with active or convalescent COVID-19. The CDR3 runs from the conserved cysteine through the conserved F or W. A D gene is named only where the DNA matches it firmly. The listing skips clone size in some rows; elsewhere it reads once, few, many or a size class.

v_call	j_call	d_call	clone_size	cdr3_aa	cdr3_nt
TRBV7-2	TRBJ1-6	TRBD1	.	CASSYGQGGTPLHF	TGTGCCAGCAGCTATGGACAGGGGGGAACACCCCTCCACTTT
TRBV11-2	TRBJ2-5	TRBD2	.	CASSLSGTSTGTQYF	TGTGCCAGCAGCTTAAGTGGGACTAGTACGGGGACCCAGTACTTC
TRBV19	TRBJ1-5	.	.	CASTQGGNQPQHF	TGTGCCAGTACCCAGGGTGGCAATCAGCCCCAGCATTTT
TRBV10-3	TRBJ2-1	TRBD2	.	CAIAASGGNNEQFF	TGTGCCATCGCGGCTAGCGGGGGAAACAATGAGCAGTTCTTC
TRBV5-1	TRBJ2-7	TRBD2	.	CASSLRLAGHEQYF	TGCGCCAGCAGCTTGAGACTAGCGGGGCACGAGCAGTACTTC
TRBV7-2	TRBJ1-5	TRBD1	once	CASSWGQSNQPQHF	TGTGCCAGCAGTTGGGGACAGAGCAATCAGCCCCAGCATTTT
TRBV28	TRBJ2-7	.	.	CASLQQGGSSYEQYF	TGTGCCAGCTTACAACAGGGGGGGAGCTCCTACGAGCAGTACTTC
TRBV4-1	TRBJ1-1	.	.	CASSQASSRGVVEAFF	TGCGCCAGCAGCCAAGCGTCCAGCAGGGGAGTAGTTGAAGCTTTCTTT
TRBV28	TRBJ1-5	.	.	CASSHRPQSEPQHF	TGTGCCAGCAGCCACAGACCTCAATCAGAGCCCCAGCATTTT
TRBV5-5	TRBJ2-7	.	.	CASSLGGTYEQYF	TGTGCCAGCAGTCTAGGGGGAACCTACGAGCAGTACTTC
TRBV2	TRBJ2-2	.	.	CASTVNTGELFF	TGTGCCAGCACAGTAAACACCGGGGAGCTGTTTTTT
TRBV27	TRBJ1-2	TRBD1	.	CASSFRDRGGYTF	TGTGCCAGCAGTTTCAGGGACAGGGGTGGCTACACCTTC
TRBV10-3	TRBJ2-7	TRBD2	.	CAIKGLAGAAYEQYF	TGTGCCATCAAGGGACTAGCGGGAGCCGCCTACGAGCAGTACTTC
TRBV6-4	TRBJ2-7	TRBD2	.	CASSIPEKTKRGRTTYEQYF	TGTGCCAGCAGTATCCCCGAAAAAACAAAGCGGGGAAGAACGACCTACGAGCAGTACTTC
TRBV18	TRBJ1-5	.	few	CASSPSNSNQPQHF	TGTGCCAGCTCACCTAGCAACAGCAATCAGCCCCAGCATTTT
TRBV5-1	TRBJ2-3	TRBD2	.	CASSSSSGGLRVDTQYF	TGCGCCAGCAGCTCCTCTAGCGGGGGCCTCCGGGTGGATACGCAGTATTTT
TRBV2	TRBJ1-1	.	.	CASGTSINTEAFF	TGTGCCAGTGGGACATCCATAAACACTGAAGCTTTCTTT
TRBV5-1	TRBJ1-3	.	many	CASSWSQGRGNTIYF	TGCGCCAGCAGCTGGAGCCAGGGGAGAGGAAACACCATATATTTT
TRBV5-8	TRBJ2-7	TRBD2	.	CASETSGRVNEQYF	TGTGCCAGCGAGACTAGCGGGAGGGTGAACGAGCAGTACTTC
TRBV20-1	TRBJ2-4	TRBD2	.	CSASPSGGVKNIQYF	TGCAGTGCTAGTCCTAGCGGGGGGGTCAAAAACATTCAGTACTTC
TRBV5-1	TRBJ2-2	TRBD1	.	CASSSGQRTGELFF	TGCGCCAGCAGCTCGGGACAGAGAACCGGGGAGCTGTTTTTT
TRBV19	TRBJ2-2	.	.	CASSAGGQTNTGELFF	TGTGCCAGTAGCGCGGGCGGACAGACGAACACCGGGGAGCTGTTTTTT
TRBV5-1	TRBJ1-2	.	.	CASSRGGSDGYTF	TGCGCCAGCAGCAGGGGCGGATCAGACGGCTACACCTTC
TRBV6-1	TRBJ2-1	TRBD2	.	CASSDGTSSYNEQFF	TGTGCCAGCAGTGACGGGACTAGCTCGTACAATGAGCAGTTCTTC
TRBV6-5	TRBJ2-2	.	.	CASISRGDTGELFF	TGTGCCAGCATCTCCAGGGGCGACACCGGGGAGCTGTTTTTT
TRBV28	TRBJ1-5	.	.	CASSLAAGDSNQPQHF	TGTGCCAGCAGTTTAGCCGCGGGGGATAGCAATCAGCCCCAGCATTTT
TRBV7-7	TRBJ2-2	TRBD1	.	CASSAGQGLGGELFF	TGTGCCAGCAGCGCGGGACAGGGGTTGGGCGGGGAGCTGTTTTTT
TRBV5-6	TRBJ2-7	.	few	CASSFSGAYEQYF	TGTGCCAGCAGCTTTTCAGGGGCCTACGAGCAGTACTTC
TRBV12-3/TRBV12-4	TRBJ1-6	.	.	CASSLTRGSPLHF	TGTGCCAGCAGTTTGACCCGAGGCTCACCCCTCCACTTT
TRBV19	TRBJ2-2	.	.	CAGGDRELFF	TGTGCCGGCGGAGACCGGGAGCTGTTTTTT
TRBV7-9	TRBJ1-2	.	.	CASTVGGYGYTF	TGTGCCAGCACCGTAGGGGGCTATGGCTACACCTTC
TRBV27	TRBJ1-6	TRBD1	.	CASSTVRGHNSPLHF	TGTGCCAGCAGTACCGTCAGGGGGCATAATTCACCCCTCCACTTT
TRBV7-2	TRBJ1-2	.	once	CASSSSVVGGYGYTF	TGTGCCAGCAGCTCTAGCGTAGTCGGCGGCTATGGCTACACCTTC
TRBV7-2	TRBJ2-1	TRBD2	.	CASSLAGSGRRGEQFF	TGTGCCAGCAGCTTAGCGGGGAGCGGGAGAAGGGGTGAGCAGTTCTTC
TRBV5-1	TRBJ2-2	TRBD1	few	CASSFIGIGTGNTGELFF	TGCGCCAGCAGCTTCATCGGTATTGGGACAGGGAACACCGGGGAGCTGTTTTTT
TRBV30	TRBJ1-1	TRBD1	.	CAWSVAQGANPNTEAFF	TGTGCCTGGAGTGTAGCTCAGGGGGCGAATCCGAACACTGAAGCTTTCTTT
TRBV7-8	TRBJ1-6	.	.	CASSLDPGNSPLHF	TGTGCCAGCAGCTTAGATCCAGGGAATTCACCCCTCCACTTT
TRBV19	TRBJ1-2	TRBD1	.	CASSRAGTGGDYGYTF	TGTGCCAGTAGCAGAGCCGGGACAGGGGGAGACTATGGCTACACCTTC
TRBV19	TRBJ1-5	TRBD1	.	CASSPDRGQPQHF	TGTGCCAGTAGTCCGGACAGGGGCCAGCCCCAGCATTTT
TRBV7-8	TRBJ1-6	TRBD1	.	CASSPRTGYNSPLHF	TGTGCCAGCAGCCCAAGGACAGGCTATAATTCACCCCTCCACTTT
TRBV7-9	TRBJ1-2	.	.	CASSLGSAADGYTF	TGTGCCAGCAGCTTAGGTTCAGCCGCGGATGGCTACACCTTC